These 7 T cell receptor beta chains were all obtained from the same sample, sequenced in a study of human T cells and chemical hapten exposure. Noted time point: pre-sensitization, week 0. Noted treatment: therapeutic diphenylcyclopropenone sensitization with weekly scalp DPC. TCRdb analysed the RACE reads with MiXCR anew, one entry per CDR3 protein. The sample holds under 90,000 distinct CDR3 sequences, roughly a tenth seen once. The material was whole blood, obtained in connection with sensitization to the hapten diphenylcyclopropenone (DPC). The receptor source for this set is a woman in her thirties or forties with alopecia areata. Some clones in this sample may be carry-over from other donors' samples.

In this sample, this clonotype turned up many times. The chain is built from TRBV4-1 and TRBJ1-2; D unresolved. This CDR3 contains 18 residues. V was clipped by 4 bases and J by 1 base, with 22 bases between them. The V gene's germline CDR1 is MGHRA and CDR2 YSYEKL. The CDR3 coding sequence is TGCGCCAGCAGCCCCCCCCGGGCAGTGAACTATTTTAACTATGGCTACACCTTC. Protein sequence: CASSPPRAVNYFNYGYTF.

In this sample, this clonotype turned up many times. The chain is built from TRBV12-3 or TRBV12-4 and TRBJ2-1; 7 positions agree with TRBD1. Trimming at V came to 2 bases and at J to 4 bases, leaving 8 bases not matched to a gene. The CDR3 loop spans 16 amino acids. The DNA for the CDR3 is TGTGCCAGCAGTTTATACTACAGGGGAAGTTACAATGAGCAGTTCTTC. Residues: CASSLYYRGSYNEQFF.

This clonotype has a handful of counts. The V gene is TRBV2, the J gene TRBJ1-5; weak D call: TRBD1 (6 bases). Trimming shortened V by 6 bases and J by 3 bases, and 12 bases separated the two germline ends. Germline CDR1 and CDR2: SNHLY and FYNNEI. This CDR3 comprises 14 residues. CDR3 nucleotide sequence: TGTGCCAGCAGCATACAGGGATACAATCAGCCCCAGCATTTT. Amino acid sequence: CASSIQGYNQPQHF. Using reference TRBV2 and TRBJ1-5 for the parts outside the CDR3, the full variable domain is EPEVTQTPSHQVTQMGQEVILRCVPISNHLYFYWYRQILGQKVEFLVSFYNNEISEKSEIFDDQFSVERPDGSNFTLKIRSTKLEDSAMYFCASSIQGYNQPQHFGDGTRLSIL.

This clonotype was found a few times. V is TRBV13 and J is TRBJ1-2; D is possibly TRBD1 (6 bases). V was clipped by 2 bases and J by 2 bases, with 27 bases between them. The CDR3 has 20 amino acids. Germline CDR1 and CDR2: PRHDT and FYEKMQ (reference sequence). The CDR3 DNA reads TGTGCCAGCAGCTTATGGGTCGGGTCCAGGACCGCTCAGGGGAACTATGGCTACACCTTC. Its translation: CASSLWVGSRTAQGNYGYTF.

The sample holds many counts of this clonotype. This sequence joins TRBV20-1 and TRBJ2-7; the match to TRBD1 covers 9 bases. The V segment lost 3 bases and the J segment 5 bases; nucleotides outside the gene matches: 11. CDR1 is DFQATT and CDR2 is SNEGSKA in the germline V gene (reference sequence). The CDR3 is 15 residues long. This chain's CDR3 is CSARGMTGGGHEQYF. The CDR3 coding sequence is TGCAGTGCTAGGGGAATGACAGGGGGTGGCCACGAGCAGTACTTC.

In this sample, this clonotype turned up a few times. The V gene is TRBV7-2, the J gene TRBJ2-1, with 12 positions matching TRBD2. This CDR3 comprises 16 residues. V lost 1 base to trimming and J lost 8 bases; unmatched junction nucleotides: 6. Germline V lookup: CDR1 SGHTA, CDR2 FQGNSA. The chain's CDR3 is CASSLEASGGAYEQFF. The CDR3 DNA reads TGTGCCAGCAGCTTAGAGGCTAGCGGGGGGGCCTATGAGCAGTTCTTC.

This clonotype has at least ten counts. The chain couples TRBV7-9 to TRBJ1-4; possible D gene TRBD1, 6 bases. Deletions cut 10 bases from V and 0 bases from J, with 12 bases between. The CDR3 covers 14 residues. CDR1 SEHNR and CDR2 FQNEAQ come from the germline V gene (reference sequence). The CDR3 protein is CATSEGATNEKLFF. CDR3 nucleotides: TGTGCCACATCAGAGGGGGCAACTAATGAAAAACTGTTTTTT. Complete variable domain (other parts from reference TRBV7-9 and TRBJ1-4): DTGVSQNPRHKITKRGQNVTFRCDPISEHNRLYWYRQTLGQGPEFLTYFQNEAQLEKSRLLSDRFSAERPKGSFSTLEIQRTEQGDSAMYLCATSEGATNEKLFFGSGTQLSVL.